One and the same sample provided the 5 T cell receptor beta chains below, sequenced in a study of T cells after yellow fever vaccination. TCRdb independently ran MiXCR on the 5' RACE reads; one entry per CDR3 protein. The sample carries hundreds of thousands of distinct CDR3 sequences, about 12% recorded once. This specimen was PBMCs, taken on the day of the yellow fever booster vaccination. These receptors were taken from a young man who received the YFV17D yellow fever vaccine.

This clonotype was counted only a few times. The chain uses TRBV5-1 and TRBJ2-3; 8 bases align to TRBD1. The CDR3 runs 16 residues. CDR1 and CDR2 (germline): SGHRS, YFSETQ. J gave up 2 bases and V 2 bases, and 7 bases lay outside the gene matches. As DNA, the CDR3 is TGCGCCAGCAGCTTTATGACAGGGGCTTCCACAGATACGCAGTATTTT. Protein product: CASSFMTGASTDTQYF.

This clonotype was detected ten times or more. Here the CDR3 DNA reads TGTGCCATCAGTGAGCCGGGACAGGGGTGGTACGAGCAGTACTTC. It is translated as CAISEPGQGWYEQYF. The gene calls are TRBV10-3 and TRBJ2-7; TRBD1 aligns across 10 bases. The length of the CDR3 is 15 residues. The V gene's germline CDR1 is ENHRY and CDR2 SYGVKD. V was clipped by 2 bases and J by 4 bases; unmatched bases: 5.

The J gene is TRBJ2-5, the V gene TRBV11-1; TRBD2 matches at 14 bases. The CDR3 length is 20 residues. CDR1 is SGHAT and CDR2 is FQDESV in the germline V gene (reference sequence). V shed 5 bases, J shed 7 bases, and the junction held 21 bases outside the gene matches. In nucleotides, the CDR3 is TGTGCCAGCAGCCCCCTTCCGGGACTAGCGGGAGAGGGGCTACGGACGACCCAGTACTTC. The encoded protein is CASSPLPGLAGEGLRTTQYF.

This clonotype has a handful of counts. The rearrangement uses TRBV14 and TRBJ2-5; D possibly corresponds to TRBD1 (6 bases). Per the germline V gene, CDR1 is SGHDN and CDR2 is FVKESK. V lost 4 bases and J lost 5, with 20 bases in between. CDR3 length: 16 amino acids. The CDR3 DNA follows: TGTGCCAGCAGCCGAAACAGGGCCTCGCCGCCGGAGACCCAGTACTTC. Protein sequence: CASSRNRASPPETQYF.

As DNA, the CDR3 is TGCGCCAGCAGCTTGTTGCCAGCGGGAGAGACCGCGGCAGATACGCAGTATTTT. It encodes CASSLLPAGETAADTQYF. V and J are TRBV5-1 and TRBJ2-3, with TRBD2 matching over 8 bases. With V trimmed by 1 base and J by 4 bases, 14 bases remained unmatched. This CDR3 is 18 amino acids long. CDR1 is SGHRS, CDR2 YFSETQ, per germline.